The 3 T cell receptor beta chains listed next were all sequenced from one sample in a study of early T cells in non-severe SARS-CoV-2 infection. TCRdb reprocessed the 5' RACE reads with MiXCR, giving one entry per CDR3 protein. Altogether approximately 110,000 distinct CDR3 sequences are present, 15% being singletons, with the ten largest covering less than 25%. Input material: whole blood. These receptors were taken from an adult who was a healthcare worker with PCR-confirmed SARS-CoV-2 infection or an uninfected control (not recorded which).

In this sample, this clonotype turned up many times. The rearrangement uses TRBV3-1 and TRBJ1-1; D is uncertain. The CDR3 sequence is 14 residues long. The germline V gene has CDR1 LGHDT and CDR2 YNNKEL (reference sequence). V gave up 1 base and J gave up 5 bases, with 11 bases separating them. The CDR3: CASSQGRKLTEAFF. CDR3 coding DNA: TGTGCCAGCAGCCAAGGCAGGAAGCTGACTGAAGCTTTCTTT.

The chain employs TRBV5-1 and TRBJ2-3; no definite D call. The CDR3 has 14 amino acids. CDR1 is SGHRS and CDR2 is YFSETQ in the germline V gene. Trimming stripped 8 bases from V and 5 bases from J, with 18 bases between. The CDR3 region is CASSIASGIDTQYF. CDR3 DNA sequence: TGCGCCAGTTCAATCGCGAGTGGCATAGATACGCAGTATTTT.

The V and J genes are TRBV6-5 and TRBJ2-5, with D perhaps matching TRBD2 (5 bases). Germline-derived CDR1 and CDR2 are MNHEY and SVGAGI. The CDR3 has 15 amino acids. V was shortened by 0 bases and J by 5 bases, with 13 bases between the two germline ends. In DNA, the CDR3 is TGTGCCAGCAGTTACTCGACGGGGAGTCCCGAGACCCAGTACTTC. Amino acid sequence: CASSYSTGSPETQYF.